This TCR beta chain was obtained from a study of cytomegalovirus exposure and HLA in healthy donors. Study-wide context: Most genotyped donors, 65% to 85% of about 360, had Caucasian-associated genetic ancestry.

In its sample, this clone was seen a few times. Germline V gene data show CDR1 as MNHEY and CDR2 as SVGAGI. The CDR3 covers 11 residues. J lost 8 bases, V lost 6 bases, and 0 bases had no gene match. Researchers ran the PCR with 60 Vbeta and 13 Jbeta primers. The method was immunoSEQ multiplex PCR; TCRdb's version includes in-frame clones alone and lacks a portion of them. The sample shows approximately 130,000 clones, 65% to 90% of them seen only once. Sequences were obtained from PBMCs. The chain uses TRBV6-5 and TRBJ2-2; 7 bases are shared with TRBD1. The sequence derives from a girl aged 2-10 years in good health and CMV-seronegative. CDR3 amino acids: CASRQGGELFF. In DNA, the CDR3 is TGTGCCAGCAGACAGGGGGGGGAGCTGTTTTTT.